This passage covers 18 T cell receptor beta chains from one sample sequenced in a study of blood T cell repertoires in COVID-19. Profiling relied on immunoSEQ multiplex PCR, and the TCRdb table lists in-frame clones only, not all of them. Here the sample spans 150,000 to 200,000 clones, about four fifths being singletons. Sequenced input: PBMCs or T cells enriched from blood (not recorded which). Receptors were obtained from a woman aged 25 to 39 who had been exposed to COVID-19.

The rearrangement links TRBV11-2 to TRBJ1-1; 7 nucleotides line up with TRBD1. With V trimmed by 4 bases and J by 6 bases, 11 bases remained unmatched. CDR1 SGHAT and CDR2 FQNNGV come from the germline V gene. CDR3 length equals 15 residues. In DNA form, the CDR3 reads TGTGCCAGCAGCTCCCGAGGGGGCGGGGCCCCTGAAGCTTTCTTT. Translated: CASSSRGGGAPEAFF.

The V gene is TRBV13, the J gene TRBJ1-1, with D perhaps matching TRBD1 (5 bases). Germline loops: CDR1 PRHDT, CDR2 FYEKMQ (reference sequence). The CDR3 runs to 14 residues. V lost 1 base, J lost 4 bases, and 10 bases lay in between. The CDR3, as DNA: TGTGCCAGCAGCTTAGATGGTAGGGGCACTGAAGCTTTCTTT. This gives the protein CASSLDGRGTEAFF.

The V and J genes are TRBV20-1 and TRBJ2-7; D possibly corresponds to TRBD1 (5 bases). Germline CDR1 DFQATT, CDR2 SNEGSKA (reference sequence). The CDR3 has 12 amino acids. V was cut by 6 bases and J by 7 bases, with 16 bases left in between. In DNA form, the CDR3 reads TGCAGTGCAAGTCTACAGGCGCGGGAGCAGTACTTC. Encoded protein: CSASLQAREQYF.

V gene TRBV5-5 combines with J gene TRBJ2-5; TRBD2 matches 13 bases. V was pared by 5 bases and J by 2 bases, with 3 bases of the junction left unmatched. CDR1 and CDR2 from the germline V gene are SGHKS and YYEKEE (reference sequence). The CDR3 is made up of 15 amino acids. The CDR3, as DNA: TGTGCCAGCAGTCCGGGACTAGCGGGACAAGAGACCCAGTACTTC. It codes for CASSPGLAGQETQYF.

The rearrangement joins TRBV19 to TRBJ1-6; 11 bases match TRBD1. Losses at the gene ends were 5 bases for V and 7 bases for J; bases not matched to a gene: 7. Germline assignment: CDR1 LNHDA and CDR2 SQIVND (reference sequence). This CDR3 contains 16 residues. For the CDR3, the DNA is TGTGCCAGTAGTCCCCGGACAGGGGGCGGGAATTCACCCCTCCACTTT. As protein: CASSPRTGGGNSPLHF.

V and J are TRBV12-3 or TRBV12-4 and TRBJ2-1, with no clear D. The CDR3 contains 12 residues. Trimming shortened V by 1 base and J by 10 bases, and 8 bases separated the two germline ends. CDR3 region: CASSLGASEQFF. The DNA for the CDR3 is TGTGCCAGCAGTTTAGGGGCGTCGGAGCAGTTCTTC.

The gene calls are TRBV27 and TRBJ1-2; possible D gene TRBD1, 6 bases. Trimming removed 3 bases from V and 10 bases from J, with 15 bases in between. This CDR3 has 13 residues. Germline CDR1 is MNHEY and CDR2 is SMNVEV (reference sequence). CDR3 DNA: TGTGCCAGCAGTTTTCAGGGGACCCTCTACTACACCTTC. Its protein product is CASSFQGTLYYTF.

This chain connects TRBV29-1 to TRBJ1-5; D remains unclear. Germline V gene lookup returns CDR1 SQVTM and CDR2 ANQGSEA. The CDR3 extends over 13 amino acids. The germline V and J ends were trimmed by 1 base and 5 bases, with 9 bases remaining between them. CDR3: CSVEGGVDQPQHF. Here the CDR3 DNA reads TGCAGCGTTGAAGGCGGGGTTGATCAGCCCCAGCATTTT.

This clone appeared a few times. The chain carries TRBV5-1 and TRBJ1-2, with TRBD1 matching over 7 bases. Germline V gene data show CDR1 as SGHRS and CDR2 as YFSETQ. After removal of 4 bases from V and 0 bases from J, the junction contained 3 bases not matched to a gene. This CDR3 spans 14 amino acids. The CDR3 bases are TGCGCCAGCAGCGAAGGGGGCGCTAACTATGGCTACACCTTC. Translating it yields CASSEGGANYGYTF.

This clone was counted between two and nine times. The chain combines TRBV20-1 with TRBJ1-4; a possible D gene is TRBD1 (5 bases). The CDR3 is made up of 12 amino acids. The V and J ends lost 3 bases and 10 bases respectively, with 12 bases between them. Germline V lookup: CDR1 DFQATT, CDR2 SNEGSKA (reference sequence). This CDR3 is CSASRGSGKLFF. The CDR3 DNA sequence: TGCAGTGCTAGTAGGGGTTCTGGAAAACTGTTTTTT.

The chain recombines TRBV2 with TRBJ1-2; 7 nucleotides match TRBD1. CDR1 is SNHLY and CDR2 is FYNNEI in the germline V gene. The CDR3 sequence is 11 residues long. V trimming: 8 bases; J trimming: 6 bases; junction bases outside the gene matches: 3. In nucleotides, the CDR3 is TGTGCCAGCGACAGGGTGGATGGCTACACCTTC. Protein: CASDRVDGYTF.

This rearrangement joins TRBV5-1 to TRBJ1-3; unclear D gene. The length of the CDR3 is 15 residues. Germline values: CDR1 SGHRS, CDR2 YFSETQ. V gave up 0 bases and J gave up 0 bases, with 7 bases separating them. Here the CDR3 reads CASSLEPVSGNTIYF. The CDR3 DNA reads as TGCGCCAGCAGCTTGGAACCGGTCTCTGGAAACACCATATATTTT.

V gene TRBV5-1 combines with J gene TRBJ1-2; D might be TRBD1 (6 bases). Trimming shortened V by 4 bases and J by 6 bases, and 28 bases separated the two germline ends. CDR3 length: 18 amino acids. Germline V gene sequence: CDR1 SGHRS, CDR2 YFSETQ. In nucleotides, the CDR3 is TGCGCCAGCAGCGGGAGTGTTGGGCAGGGGAAGGTTTTCAATGGCTACACCTTC. Protein product: CASSGSVGQGKVFNGYTF.

This clone was observed a few times. The chain combines TRBV6-5 with TRBJ1-1; tentative D call: TRBD1 (5 bases). Germline-derived CDR1 and CDR2 are MNHEY and SVGAGI. V lost 0 bases and J lost 7, with 9 bases in between. There are 13 residues in the CDR3. The CDR3 protein is CASSYSGRSEAFF. CDR3 in DNA: TGTGCCAGCAGTTACTCGGGGCGGAGTGAAGCTTTCTTT.

Only a few counts were recorded for this clone. The chain uses TRBV30 and TRBJ1-6; maybe TRBD1 (6 bases). Trimming removed 0 bases at V and 16 bases at J, with 10 bases between. The CDR3 runs to 11 residues. Germline assignment: CDR1 GTSNPN and CDR2 SVGIG (reference sequence). The CDR3 region is CAWSVRQVLHF. The CDR3 DNA sequence: TGTGCCTGGAGTGTACGACAGGTACTCCACTTT.

V is TRBV20-1 and J is TRBJ2-7; TRBD2 aligns across 13 bases. This CDR3 is 13 amino acids long. Germline V gene sequence: CDR1 DFQATT, CDR2 SNEGSKA (reference sequence). The V and J ends lost 3 bases and 7 bases, in that order; junction bases with no gene match: 3. The CDR3 coding sequence is TGCAGTGCTAGTGGACTAGCGGGGGCTGAGCAGTACTTC. It encodes CSASGLAGAEQYF.

V usage is TRBV5-1 and J usage is TRBJ2-1; 7 bases are shared with TRBD2. The CDR3 contains 14 residues. With 3 bases clipped from V and 6 bases from J, the junction kept 6 bases outside the gene matches. Germline-derived CDR1 and CDR2 are SGHRS and YFSETQ. CDR3 bases: TGCGCCAGCAGCTACGGACTAGTTCTCAATGAGCAGTTCTTC. Protein: CASSYGLVLNEQFF.

This chain connects TRBV9 to TRBJ1-1, with 7 bases lining up with TRBD1. The CDR3 contains 13 residues. V dropped 4 bases and J dropped 4; count of bases not matched to a gene: 4. The germline V gene has CDR1 SGDLS and CDR2 YYNGEE. The CDR3 DNA reads TGTGCCAGCAGCCGGGGGACAGTCACTGAAGCTTTCTTT. Translated, it gives CASSRGTVTEAFF.